This T cell receptor (beta chain) was retrieved from a study of T cell responses to AZD1222 COVID-19 vaccine. The germline CDR1 and CDR2 sequences are SGHNT and YYREEE (reference sequence). Deletions cut 1 base from V and 4 bases from J, with 6 bases between. The CDR3 covers 13 residues. Method: immunoSEQ multiplex PCR; TCRdb's copy keeps in-frame clones and lacks some. The sample includes approximately 100,000 clones, around 92% of them seen just once. The sample consisted of peripheral blood, taken on day 0 of MenACWY control vaccination. The receptor comes from an adult in good health. The rearrangement uses TRBV5-4 and TRBJ1-5; D ambiguous. The CDR3 loop is CASSLSGNQPQHF. The DNA for the CDR3 is TGTGCCAGCAGCTTGAGTGGAAATCAGCCCCAGCATTTT.